This TCR beta chain was observed in a study of patients and donors after allogeneic stem cell transplantation. TCRdb redid the calling of the RT-PCR reads with MiXCR, one entry per CDR3 protein. The repertoire includes about a million distinct CDR3 sequences, approximately 18% of them detected once, and 5.5% to 6.5% sits in the top ten. V shed 6 bases and J 8 bases; nucleotides not matched to a gene: 11. The CDR3 consists of 16 residues. Germline V CDR1 and CDR2: DFQATT, SNEGSKA (reference sequence). The receptor was derived from a human donor who was either an allogeneic HSCT recipient or a stem cell or donor lymphocyte infusion donor (not recorded which). It is not recorded whose cells these are; they may come from a transplant donor. The chain has TRBV20-1 and TRBJ2-1; 15 bases are shared with TRBD2. The material sequenced was blood, either unsorted or a sorted T cell fraction (not recorded which). The CDR3 DNA is TGCAGTGCATGTGGGACTAGCGGGGGGAATTCGGATGAGCAGTTCTTC. Protein: CSACGTSGGNSDEQFF.